Included here is one T cell receptor beta chain sequence, with context. Its matching antigen is unknown. The data are from a study of cytomegalovirus exposure and HLA in healthy donors. Study at large: Earlier sequencing of about 179 million T cells yielded under 120 million unique TCR beta sequences. Findings and limits, study-wide: Prediction of most subjects' HLA-A and HLA-B alleles by TCR beta sequences was reportedly accurate. Researchers counted over 150 TCR beta chains as cytomegalovirus-associated.

Primers: 60 Vbeta forward and 13 Jbeta reverse. TCRdb keeps only in-frame clones here, not all; method: immunoSEQ multiplex PCR. The repertoire holds about 160,000 clones, with about 80% as singletons. This CDR3 is 16 amino acids long. Trimming at V came to 3 bases and at J to 2 bases, leaving 5 bases not matched to a gene. Per the germline V gene, CDR1 is SEHNR and CDR2 is FQNEAQ (reference sequence). Material for sequencing was PBMCs. This chain joins TRBV7-9 and TRBJ2-7; TRBD2 aligns across 12 bases. This clonotype was obtained from a young man in good health and CMV-seropositive. DNA for the CDR3: TGTGCCAGCAGCTTCCCACTAGCGGGGGGCACCTACGAGCAGTACTTC. Protein product: CASSFPLAGGTYEQYF. Looking up the rest from reference TRBV7-9 and TRBJ2-7 gives the full variable domain: DTGVSQNPRHKITKRGQNVTFRCDPISEHNRLYWYRQTLGQGPEFLTYFQNEAQLEKSRLLSDRFSAERPKGSFSTLEIQRTEQGDSAMYLCASSFPLAGGTYEQYFGPGTRLTVT.